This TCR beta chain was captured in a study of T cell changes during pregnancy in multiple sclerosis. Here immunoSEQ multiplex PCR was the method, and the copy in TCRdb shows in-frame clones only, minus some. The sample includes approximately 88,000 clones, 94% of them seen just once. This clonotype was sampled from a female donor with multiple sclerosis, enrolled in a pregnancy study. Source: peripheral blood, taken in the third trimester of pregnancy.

In nucleotides, the CDR3 is TGCGCCAGCAGCCTAGACTACAGGGGAAACTACGAGCAGTACTTC. Translated: CASSLDYRGNYEQYF. This sequence joins TRBV10-2 and TRBJ2-7, with 7 bases matching TRBD1. The CDR3 extends over 15 amino acids. Germline V gene data show CDR1 as WSHSY and CDR2 as SAAADI. The V segment lost 6 bases and the J segment 3 bases; nucleotides outside the gene matches: 11.